This entry is about one T cell receptor beta chain. This clone was counted a few times. This receptor's antigen is unknown. Within one base of it there is no much larger clone, and no base qualities were kept. The sample is drawn from a study of shared clonotypes between healthy human individuals (dated by TCRdb to between 2020 and 2021). For the study in its entirety: The cohort comprised a couple of women and a few men aged 18 to 49 years. For each donor, CD4 naive and CD4 memory were each given three plates, CD8 naive was given two plates, and CD8 memory was given one plate. To estimate repertoire size and how much clonotypes are shared between individuals, the study performed deep sequencing of blood TCR repertoires from about 5 healthy adults. Different laboratories and diverse techniques were used to prepare libraries and sequence TCR repertoires, to increase sequencing depth and limit assay-specific biases. Between about 0.85 and 9.5 billion PBMCs per donor were obtained by leukapheresis.

Using the deep immunoSEQ assay, multiplex PCR amplified TCR CDR3 regions from genomic DNA. Extracted genomic DNA from each cell subset was spread evenly across all wells of several immunoSEQ 96-well plates, with each plate serving as a replicate. Each replicate PCR for sorted subsets received about 210 ng genomic DNA, equal to 28,000 or so T cell genomes. The purified libraries were quantified using a Qubit 3.0 fluorometer, sized with a Bioanalyzer 2100, and then quantified again using the KAPA Library Quantification kit. Each immunoSEQ 96-well plate was sequenced on its own single-read 150-cycle Illumina NextSeq 550 flow cell. As for the original processing: Because the immunoSEQ output included only junctional sequences and no quality scores, the filtering could not be the same as the filtering used for full-length reads. To assign V/J genes and CDR3, sequences were annotated against IMGT germline references using PyIR, a Python wrapper for IgBLAST v1.9. Reads were removed for weak V/J assignments (E-value above 1e-6), missing CDR3, stop codons, out-of-frame junctions, or ambiguous translated residues. V3J clonotypes were defined as sequences sharing the same inferred V gene, J gene, and CDR3 amino acid sequence. Percentage overlap between repertoires was calculated by dividing the number of shared unique clonotypes by the size of the smaller repertoire. Richness of each repertoire was evaluated using RTK rarefaction, the Chao1 estimator, and Recon v2.1 estimates of unobserved clonotypes. Generation probabilities were computed with OLGA for all TCRbeta clonotypes obtained by the gDNA method from several donors. TCRdb mirrors the immuneACCESS table, restricted to in-frame sequences. Some clones are absent from its copies; in checked studies, under half trace to an unresolved V gene, and the reason for the others is unknown. That table gives V, J and clone size, and the DNA gave D and trimming. The sample yields about 1 million clones; about 74% were counted once. The top ten clones comprise approximately 1.5% of the sample.

The donors were healthy, HIV-negative adults who had no recently reported acute infections or vaccinations. All donors were Caucasian adults living in Nashville, Tennessee, USA. CD4+ T cells were enriched by magnetic negative selection, after which naive cells were positively selected on CD45RA and the negative fraction was taken as the memory subset. Blood was obtained by leukapheresis, after which PBMCs were separated by Ficoll-Histopaque density gradient centrifugation and cryopreserved in liquid nitrogen vapor phase. Analytical flow cytometry was used to check the purity and quantity of every magnetically sorted T cell population. From each sorted fraction, genomic DNA was isolated and quantified by UV absorbance on a Nanodrop 2000c. CDR1 and CDR2 were assigned from the germline V gene (reference sequence) as GTSNPN and SVGIG. The CDR3 runs 16 residues from the cysteine to the phenylalanine. Only the CDR3 DNA stays, 48 bases, in frame from base 1. V lost 1 base and J lost 1 base; the stretch between them is 14 bases long.

General study outcomes and caveats: Sampling was restricted to blood, and TCR repertoires in tissue are likely to differ from TCR repertoires in blood. Sharing across several donors was observed for about 5% of naive CD4, under 4% of naive CD8, 2% to 2.5% of memory CD4, and about 0.4% of memory CD8 clonotypes. Pairwise subsampling led to the expectation that sequencing depth would affect the degree of clonotype sharing among donors. Estimated clonotype richness was generally larger for naive than for memory subsets. Rarefaction of sorted-subset datasets indicated incomplete sequencing despite the large sequencing depth. Compared with non-shared clonotypes, the clonotypes found in all four sorted-subset donors had higher generation probabilities. Because the study included a small number of donors, the genetic and exposure-history diversity represented was limited.

The sequence was collected from a man younger than 35 in good health. The V gene is TRBV30 and the J gene is TRBJ1-5, with the identity of the D gene unclear. Sequenced: memory CD4+ T cells sorted from blood. The cell subset or site label for this specimen denotes: CD45RA-negative fraction. CDR3 loop: CAWSDGTMGSNQPQHF. The nucleotides are TGTGCCTGGAGTGACGGCACCATGGGGAGCAATCAGCCCCAGCATTTT.